This T cell receptor beta chain was profiled in a study of blood T cell repertoires in COVID-19 (dated by TCRdb to the early 2020s). At the level of the whole study: Samples covering the acute and convalescent phases of COVID-19 were provided by collaborators in the United States, Italy and Spain. The material from the prospective study consisted of cDNA or gDNA derived from T cells, B-cell-depleted T cells, or PBMCs. Subjects who had been exposed to COVID-19, were actively infected with it, or had recovered from it provided the deeply sampled blood TCRbeta repertoires that made up the dataset. The repertoires were made available in a free public database intended to serve as a resource for research on the immune response to SARS-CoV-2. Samples were obtained from the ongoing ImmuneRACE study (first 160 participants) and from over a thousand subjects provided by 6 global collaborators. The sample metadata nearly always contained a de-identified subject ID, COVID-19 status, age in years and sex. Where HLA class I and class II types were available, the types were taken from metadata supplied by the sample provider, not from assay-based typing.

The immunoSEQ Assay, a bias-controlled multiplex PCR, was used to amplify TCRbeta CDR3 regions from genomic DNA. For the original study's pipeline: The number of nucleated cells in each sample was estimated from the amplification of reference gene primers within the assay. To quantify the absolute abundance of each unique TCRbeta CDR3 rearrangement, sequence reads were collapsed and filtered. For each sample, productive Simpson clonality was calculated as the square root of Simpson's diversity index over productive rearrangements. This is the immuneACCESS table as TCRdb keeps it, with only in-frame sequences that have V and J called. A part of the clones is gone; compared with another copy, unresolved V genes explain less than half, and the rest is unexplained. V, J and clone size derive from that table, while D and trimming were established from the DNA sequence. This sample comprises fewer than 300,000 clones, 80% to 90% of them detected only once. Jointly, the top ten make up 2% to 3% of the sample.

Sequences LGHNT (CDR1) and FRNRAP (CDR2) are obtained from the germline V gene. A distance of 21 bases separates the germline ends of V and J, which lose 0 bases and 3 bases respectively. The CDR3 holds 19 amino acids from the cysteine to the phenylalanine. Only the CDR3 DNA stays, 57 bases, in frame from base 1. Findings and caveats that apply to the study as a whole: The quantity of clinical and demographic metadata differed by source and by participant and was supplied without curation.

Points on this clone: This clone's antigen is unknown. Per-base qualities were not stored, and no clone one base away is much larger.

The collaborating institutions used their own protocols to collect whole blood in K2EDTA tubes. For TCRbeta analysis, collaborator samples were shipped as frozen whole blood, as isolated PBMCs, or as DNA extracted from either sample type. Recombination joined TRBV12-5 with TRBJ2-4; a tentative D call is TRBD1 (5 bases match). The receptor comes from a woman aged 50 to 60 with acute or convalescent COVID-19. Sample: peripheral blood. The nucleotides read TGTGCTAGTGGTTTGGTAGGGGTTCTTTTAGTTAATTTCAAAAACATTCAGTACTTC. It translates to CASGLVGVLLVNFKNIQYF. The entire variable domain, with the stretches around the CDR3 drawn from the reference TRBV12-5 and TRBJ2-4 proteins, is DARVTQTPRHKVTEMGQEVTMRCQPILGHNTVFWYRQTMMQGLELLAYFRNRAPLDDSGMPKDRFSAEMPDATLATLKIQPSEPRDSAVYFCASGLVGVLLVNFKNIQYFGAGTRLSVL.